What follows are 24 T cell receptor beta chains derived from one specimen sequenced in a study of OX40 agonist ivuxolimab in advanced cancers. TCRdb keeps only in-frame clones here, not all; method: immunoSEQ multiplex PCR. This repertoire shows about 100,000 clones, around 91% found once; its top ten account for around 0.16%. The material was CD4+ or CD8+ T cells sorted from blood, obtained in a trial of the OX40 agonist ivuxolimab. These receptors were obtained from an adult with an advanced solid tumor such as melanoma, head and neck, liver or kidney cancer.

This chain links TRBV5-5 with TRBJ2-5; the D gene is possibly TRBD2 (5 bases). Germline V gene lookup returns CDR1 SGHKS and CDR2 YYEKEE (reference sequence). The CDR3 is 13 amino acids. The V end lost 1 base, the J end lost 4 bases, and 8 bases lay between the germline ends. CDR3 DNA sequence: TGTGCCAGCAGCTTGCCCGCGGGAGAGACCCAGTACTTC. As protein: CASSLPAGETQYF.

This clone was seen a few times. The V gene is TRBV28, the J gene TRBJ1-4; tentatively, D is TRBD1 (5 bases). Trimming removed 6 bases from V and 5 bases from J, with 10 bases in between. Germline assignment: CDR1 MDHEN and CDR2 SYDVKM. This CDR3 comprises 13 residues. The CDR3 loop reads CASRPGLNEKLFF. The CDR3 region has the DNA TGTGCCAGCAGACCGGGGCTAAATGAAAAACTGTTTTTT.

This chain uses TRBV7-9 with TRBJ1-3; D is ambiguous. CDR3 length: 16 residues. V was clipped by 1 base and J by 2 bases, with 12 bases between them. Germline V gives CDR1 SEHNR, CDR2 FQNEAQ (reference sequence). In DNA, the CDR3 is TGTGCCAGCAGCTTAGAAGGTGGGAGAACTGGAAACACCATATATTTT. Protein: CASSLEGGRTGNTIYF. The full variable domain, with the rest looked up from reference TRBV7-9 and TRBJ1-3, is DTGVSQNPRHKITKRGQNVTFRCDPISEHNRLYWYRQTLGQGPEFLTYFQNEAQLEKSRLLSDRFSAERPKGSFSTLEIQRTEQGDSAMYLCASSLEGGRTGNTIYFGEGSWLTVV.

The chain joins TRBV28 to TRBJ2-1; 7 bases match TRBD2. In germline, CDR1 is MDHEN, CDR2 SYDVKM. The CDR3 sequence is 18 residues long. V was clipped by 5 bases and J by 6 bases; unmatched bases: 19. The CDR3 is CASSPRSAGWERGNEQFF. As DNA, the CDR3 is TGTGCCAGCAGTCCCAGGTCAGCGGGGTGGGAAAGAGGCAATGAGCAGTTCTTC.

The genes are TRBV30 and TRBJ1-1, with unresolved D. CDR1 and CDR2 from the germline V gene are GTSNPN and SVGIG (reference sequence). The CDR3 covers 12 residues. Trimming took 1 base from V and 10 from J, leaving 13 bases between them. The CDR3 DNA is TGTGCCTGGAGTGCAGTGGGCAATGGAGCTTTCTTT. Protein: CAWSAVGNGAFF.

The chain recombines TRBV2 with TRBJ2-1; D unresolved. This CDR3 region has 16 residues. V was pared by 4 bases and J by 0 bases, with 13 bases between. Germline V gene lookup returns CDR1 SNHLY and CDR2 FYNNEI. DNA for the CDR3: TGTGCCAGCAGTGCTGAACAACTGACCTCCTACAATGAGCAGTTCTTC. This encodes CASSAEQLTSYNEQFF.

V gene TRBV18 combines with J gene TRBJ2-7, with 11 bases identical to TRBD1. The CDR3 totals 15 residues. V gave up 5 bases and J gave up 3 bases; unmatched junction bases: 6. Germline-derived CDR1 and CDR2 are KGHSH and LQKENI. This CDR3 reads CASSIGTGGDYEQYF. In DNA, the CDR3 is TGTGCCAGCTCAATTGGGACAGGGGGGGACTACGAGCAGTACTTC.

The chain combines TRBV6-1 with TRBJ1-1, with D possibly matching TRBD1 (6 bases). Germline CDR1 is MNHNS and CDR2 is SASEGT. The V and J ends lost 2 bases and 0 bases respectively, with 10 bases between them. This CDR3 has 15 amino acids. The CDR3 region is CASSEWGGLNTEAFF. For the CDR3, the DNA is TGTGCCAGCAGTGAATGGGGGGGCCTGAACACTGAAGCTTTCTTT.

This clone has a single count. The chain is built from TRBV27 and TRBJ2-1; the D gene is possibly TRBD2 (7 bases). With 4 bases removed from V and 5 bases from J, the gap between germline ends came to 21 bases. Germline V gives CDR1 MNHEY, CDR2 SMNVEV (reference sequence). This CDR3 comprises 17 residues. This chain's CDR3 is CASSSSLGRGGDNEQFF. The DNA of the CDR3 is TGTGCCAGCAGTTCCTCTTTGGGAAGGGGGGGAGACAATGAGCAGTTCTTC.

This chain connects TRBV6-1 to TRBJ2-2; no clear D. The CDR3 spans 14 residues. Germline CDR1 reads MNHNS; CDR2 reads SASEGT. Trimming shortened V by 3 bases and J by 4 bases, and 9 bases separated the two germline ends. The CDR3 loop reads CASSDVRFTGELFF. For the CDR3, the DNA is TGTGCCAGCAGTGATGTCAGATTCACCGGGGAGCTGTTTTTT.

The rearrangement links TRBV19 to TRBJ2-7; maybe TRBD1 (6 bases). The V end was cut by 6 bases, the J end by 2 bases, with 17 bases between. CDR1 LNHDA and CDR2 SQIVND come from the germline V gene (reference sequence). The CDR3 loop spans 15 amino acids. The CDR3 region is CASSRTDGQTYEQYF. CDR3 bases: TGTGCCAGTAGCCGCACTGACGGACAGACCTACGAGCAGTACTTC.

The chain employs TRBV7-7 and TRBJ1-5; D uncertain. The CDR3 is 16 residues long. Germline CDR1 is SSHAT and CDR2 is FNYEAQ (reference sequence). The V end was cut by 5 bases, the J end by 4 bases, with 18 bases between. CDR3 in DNA: TGTGCCAGCAGCCGCGTTTTGACCGGGCAAAATCAGCCCCAGCATTTT. Protein product: CASSRVLTGQNQPQHF.

The chain recombines TRBV5-4 with TRBJ2-7; 8 nucleotides line up with TRBD1. The J segment lost 5 bases and the V segment lost 3 bases, leaving 4 bases of the junction unmatched. This CDR3 has 13 amino acids. The germline CDR1 and CDR2 sequences are SGHNT and YYREEE (reference sequence). In DNA form, the CDR3 reads TGTGCCAGCAGCTGGACAGGGCGGGACGAGCAGTACTTC. Its protein product is CASSWTGRDEQYF.

The chain recombines TRBV5-1 with TRBJ2-6; D is perhaps TRBD2 (6 bases). The CDR3 loop spans 19 amino acids. Trimming pared 0 bases from V and 1 base from J, leaving 17 bases between. Germline V gene data show CDR1 as SGHRS and CDR2 as YFSETQ. CDR3 bases: TGCGCCAGCAGCTTGGGACGCGGGGTCATAGAATCTGGGGCCAACGTCCTGACTTTC. Residues: CASSLGRGVIESGANVLTF.

The chain carries TRBV7-8 and TRBJ2-5, with TRBD2 matching over 10 bases. The DNA end is more similar to TRBJ2-7, so the J call may be wrong. CDR3 length: 17 residues. In germline, CDR1 is SGHVS, CDR2 FQNEAQ. CDR3 sequence reads: CASSLDWASGRGYEQYF. DNA for the CDR3: TGTGCCAGCAGCTTAGATTGGGCTAGCGGGAGAGGATACGAGCAGTACTTC.

This sequence joins TRBV4-2 and TRBJ1-6; TRBD1 matches at 10 bases. The CDR3 spans 17 residues. J lost 5 bases, V lost 4 bases, and 8 bases had no gene match. Germline CDR1 is LGHNA and CDR2 is YNFKEQ. The CDR3 nucleotides read TGTGCCAGCAGCCGTGGAGGGACAGGGGACCATAATTCACCCCTCCACTTT. Its protein product is CASSRGGTGDHNSPLHF.

V gene TRBV6-6 combines with J gene TRBJ2-5; tentative D call: TRBD1 (6 bases). V gave up 0 bases and J gave up 1 base, with 12 bases separating them. Germline CDR1 MNHNY, CDR2 SVGAGI (reference sequence). The CDR3 is made up of 16 amino acids. CDR3 in amino acids: CASSYSPGQPQETQYF. Written as DNA, the CDR3 is TGTGCCAGCAGTTACTCGCCGGGACAACCCCAAGAGACCCAGTACTTC.

V is TRBV10-3 and J is TRBJ2-2; D might be TRBD1 (5 bases). This CDR3 spans 15 amino acids. V was pared by 6 bases and J by 1 base, with 12 bases between. The germline gives CDR1 ENHRY, CDR2 SYGVKD. CDR3 coding DNA: TGTGCCATCAGCGAGACAGTAAAGAACACCGGGGAGCTGTTTTTT. Translated, it gives CAISETVKNTGELFF.

V and J are TRBV7-6 and TRBJ1-6, with D hard to call. V was clipped by 4 bases and J by 7 bases, with 23 bases between them. The CDR3 is made up of 18 amino acids. The germline CDR1 and CDR2 sequences are SGHVS and FNYEAQ. The CDR3 DNA is TGTGCCAGCAGCTACCGCCCTCCGGGCCCCATAGAGAATTCACCCCTCCACTTT. Translated, it gives CASSYRPPGPIENSPLHF.

The gene calls are TRBV2 and TRBJ1-2; TRBD1 matches at 8 bases. CDR3 length: 14 residues. CDR1 and CDR2 (germline): SNHLY, FYNNEI. V dropped 5 bases and J dropped 4; count of bases not matched to a gene: 6. As DNA, the CDR3 is TGTGCCAGCAGTCCGGACAGGGATGTCTATGGCTACACCTTC. As protein: CASSPDRDVYGYTF.

This clone came up a few times. V gene TRBV11-2 combines with J gene TRBJ2-5; TRBD1 might be the D (6 bases). CDR1 is SGHAT, CDR2 FQNNGV, per germline. There are 14 residues in the CDR3. The V and J ends lost 5 bases and 7 bases respectively, with 17 bases between them. The CDR3 loop reads CASSVGIQQGTQYF. DNA for the CDR3: TGTGCCAGCAGCGTCGGGATACAACAGGGGACCCAGTACTTC.

This chain connects TRBV15 to TRBJ1-2, with 11 nucleotides matching TRBD1. The CDR3 sequence is 17 residues long. The V segment lost 4 bases and the J segment 4 bases; nucleotides outside the gene matches: 11. Germline CDR1 is LNHNV and CDR2 is YYDKDF (reference sequence). The CDR3, as DNA: TGTGCCACCAGCACCCCGGGACAGGGGGGTAATTCCTATGGCTACACCTTC. Its translation is CATSTPGQGGNSYGYTF.

The rearrangement uses TRBV2 and TRBJ2-3; maybe TRBD2 (6 bases). The CDR3 length is 16 residues. Trimming removed 6 bases from V and 0 bases from J, with 16 bases in between. Germline V gene lookup returns CDR1 SNHLY and CDR2 FYNNEI. The CDR3 coding sequence is TGTGCCAGCAGACGGGACTTACGGACTAGCACAGATACGCAGTATTTT. Protein: CASRRDLRTSTDTQYF.

V and J are TRBV5-4 and TRBJ2-3; no clear D. Trimming removed 1 base from V and 0 bases from J, with 9 bases in between. Germline values: CDR1 SGHNT, CDR2 YYREEE (reference sequence). The length of the CDR3 is 15 residues. The CDR3 sequence: CASSLSVKSTDTQYF. The CDR3 nucleotides are TGTGCCAGCAGCTTGAGTGTCAAGAGCACAGATACGCAGTATTTT.